Sequencing of this TCR beta chain was carried out in a study of graft-versus-host responses after intestinal transplantation. Using immunoSEQ multiplex PCR, the repertoire was profiled, and TCRdb retains in-frame clones only, with some absent. Altogether under 85,000 clones are present, approximately 93% being singletons, with the ten largest covering around 0.57%. Germline CDR1 reads SGHDT; CDR2 reads YYEEEE. The CDR3 covers 14 residues. V lost 4 bases, J lost 4 bases, and 7 bases stayed unmatched. A note on this clone: Its antigen remains unidentified.

The V gene is TRBV5-6, the J gene TRBJ1-1, with 7 bases identical to TRBD1. The sample was unstimulated CD8+ T cells sorted from spleen or lymph node cells, taken before intestinal transplant. The sequence came from a human donor who received an intestinal transplant. The DNA for the CDR3 is TGTGCCAGCAGCCAAGGGGGCGCGGGCACTGAAGCTTTCTTT. Its translation is CASSQGGAGTEAFF.